The sequence of this T cell receptor (beta chain) was determined in a study of T-cell reconstitution after alpha-beta-depleted transplantation in children. This clonotype has a handful of counts. A TCRbeta library incorporating unique molecular identifiers was prepared. TCRdb used MiXCR to reprocess the PCR reads, holding one entry per CDR3 protein. The sample lists approximately 400,000 distinct CDR3 sequences, 15% to 20% occurring once. V was cut by 0 bases and J by 5 bases, with 15 bases left in between. Germline CDR1 LGHDT, CDR2 YNNKEL (reference sequence). The CDR3 is 16 residues long. The starting material was PBMCs, mostly from graft donor cells, obtained 360 days after TCRalphabeta/CD19-depleted stem cell transplant. This receptor was taken from a boy under three years old who had a stem cell transplant for Wiskott-Aldrich syndrome, so the T cells may come from the graft donor. V and J are TRBV3-1 and TRBJ2-3; the D call may be TRBD1 or TRBD2 (5 bases each). Here the CDR3 reads CASSQEGVALRDTQYF. The DNA for the CDR3 is TGTGCCAGCAGCCAAGAAGGGGTAGCGTTAAGAGATACGCAGTATTTT.